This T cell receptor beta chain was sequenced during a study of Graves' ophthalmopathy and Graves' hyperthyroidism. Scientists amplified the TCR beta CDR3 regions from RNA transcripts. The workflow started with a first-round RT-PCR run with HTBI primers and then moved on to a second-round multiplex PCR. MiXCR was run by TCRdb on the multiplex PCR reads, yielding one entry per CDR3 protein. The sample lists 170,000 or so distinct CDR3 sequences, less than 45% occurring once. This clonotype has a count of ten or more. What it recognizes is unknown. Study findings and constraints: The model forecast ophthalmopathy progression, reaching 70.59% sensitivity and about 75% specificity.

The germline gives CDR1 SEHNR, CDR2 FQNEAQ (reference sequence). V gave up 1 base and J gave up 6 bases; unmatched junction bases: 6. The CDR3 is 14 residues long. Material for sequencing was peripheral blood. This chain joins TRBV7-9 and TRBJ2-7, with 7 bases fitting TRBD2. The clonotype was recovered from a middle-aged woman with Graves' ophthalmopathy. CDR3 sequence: CASSLVRGESEQYF. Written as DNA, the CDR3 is TGTGCCAGCAGCTTAGTTCGGGGGGAGAGCGAGCAGTACTTC.